Listed below are T cell receptor beta chains from one sample, sequenced in a study of identical twins. TCRdb re-analysed the 5' RACE reads in MiXCR, keeping a single row per CDR3 protein. The sample yields 200,000 to 300,000 distinct CDR3 sequences, roughly a tenth seen once. The sample taken for sequencing was memory T cells sorted from blood. The receptor set was obtained from a man aged 50-59 years in good health. Each CDR3 is given with its conserved first and last residue. Each record gives: D gene, J gene, clone size, V gene, CDR3 protein, CDR3 DNA. A D gene is named only where the DNA matches it firmly. Some rows mark clone size as missing; the rest say once, few, many or name a class of expanded clone.

. TRBJ1-5 . TRBV4-1 CASSQGSWSNQPQHF TGCGCCAGCAGCCAAGGCAGTTGGAGCAATCAGCCCCAGCATTTT
. TRBJ2-7 . TRBV12-3/TRBV12-4 CASSTISSYEQYF TGTGCCAGCAGCACTATAAGCTCCTACGAGCAGTACTTC
. TRBJ2-3 many TRBV12-3/TRBV12-4 CASSLEGSVTDTQYF TGTGCCAGCAGTTTAGAGGGCAGCGTCACAGATACGCAGTATTTT
TRBD2 TRBJ2-1 few TRBV6-1 CASSVSGLAGGNEQFF TGTGCCAGCAGTGTCTCGGGACTAGCGGGAGGAAATGAGCAGTTCTTC
TRBD1 TRBJ2-7 many TRBV3-1 CASSNGQGHEQYF TGTGCCAGCAGCAACGGACAGGGCCACGAGCAGTACTTC
. TRBJ1-1 many TRBV20-1 CSPNRDMNTEAFF TGCAGCCCCAATCGGGACATGAACACTGAAGCTTTCTTT
. TRBJ2-1 many TRBV6-4 CASSERSGWGGSYNEQFF TGTGCCAGCAGTGAGAGATCGGGGTGGGGAGGCTCCTACAATGAGCAGTTCTTC
. TRBJ2-2 many TRBV27 CASYRAGELFF TGTGCCAGCTACAGGGCCGGGGAGCTGTTTTTT
TRBD2 TRBJ2-7 . TRBV18 CASSPRTSDNEQYF TGTGCCAGCTCACCACGGACTAGTGATAACGAGCAGTACTTC
. TRBJ2-3 few TRBV28 CATIFQHPSTDTQYF TGTGCCACCATCTTCCAGCACCCTAGCACAGATACGCAGTATTTT
TRBD1 TRBJ1-1 many TRBV6-2/TRBV6-3 CASRSRQGRKNTEAFF TGTGCCAGCAGGAGTCGACAGGGGCGGAAGAACACTGAAGCTTTCTTT
. TRBJ1-3 many TRBV20-1 CSARTRPGGVSGNTIYF TGCAGTGCTAGAACCCGGCCGGGGGGAGTCTCTGGAAACACCATATATTTT
TRBD1 TRBJ2-1 . TRBV15 CATKGTGGSREQFF TGTGCCACCAAAGGGACAGGGGGCTCACGTGAGCAGTTCTTC
TRBD1 TRBJ1-2 . TRBV2 CASSDRGRYGYTF TGTGCCAGTTCGGACAGGGGACGATATGGCTACACCTTC
. TRBJ2-2 few TRBV4-2 CASSQEVVANTGELFF TGTGCCAGCAGCCAGGAGGTGGTCGCGAACACCGGGGAGCTGTTTTTT
TRBD1 TRBJ1-5 few TRBV29-1 CSVGQGINQPQHF TGCAGCGTAGGACAGGGGATCAATCAGCCCCAGCATTTT
TRBD1 TRBJ1-2 few TRBV5-1 CASSLTGTGVSGYGYTF TGCGCCAGCAGCTTGACCGGGACAGGGGTTTCCGGCTATGGCTACACCTTC
. TRBJ2-1 . TRBV6-4 CASSDQGPSNEQFF TGTGCCAGCAGTGATCAGGGGCCCTCGAATGAGCAGTTCTTC
TRBD1 TRBJ2-5 . TRBV7-2 CASSAGQGTYQETQYF TGTGCCAGCAGTGCTGGACAGGGAACGTACCAAGAGACCCAGTACTTC
TRBD1 TRBJ1-5 many TRBV6-5 CASRYRGDNQPQHF TGTGCCAGCAGATACAGGGGTGACAATCAGCCCCAGCATTTT
. TRBJ2-5 few TRBV19 CASSIGLGGRETQYF TGTGCCAGTAGTATAGGCCTCGGGGGCCGGGAGACCCAGTACTTC
. TRBJ1-2 few TRBV4-2 CASSQASGTTNYGYTF TGTGCCAGCAGCCAAGCTTCCGGGACAACTAACTATGGCTACACCTTC
TRBD2 TRBJ2-7 many TRBV11-1 CASSLGLAGGYDSYEQYF TGTGCCAGCAGCTTGGGACTAGCGGGGGGCTACGACTCCTACGAGCAGTACTTC
. TRBJ1-2 . TRBV6-1 CASSEAPPGAGGYTF TGTGCCAGCAGTGAAGCTCCTCCCGGGGCCGGGGGCTACACCTTC
. TRBJ2-7 many TRBV7-2 CASSPTTLPYEQYF TGTGCCAGCAGCCCGACGACTCTCCCCTACGAGCAGTACTTC
. TRBJ2-5 many TRBV12-3/TRBV12-4 CASRNRDLPGHQETQYF TGTGCCAGCAGGAACAGGGATTTACCAGGGCACCAAGAGACCCAGTACTTC
. TRBJ2-5 few TRBV3-1 CASSQDWRGRETQYF TGTGCCAGCAGCCAAGATTGGCGGGGAAGAGAGACCCAGTACTTC
. TRBJ2-1 many TRBV6-6 CASRARMGEQFF TGTGCCAGCAGGGCCCGAATGGGCGAGCAGTTCTTC
TRBD2 TRBJ2-7 . TRBV30 CAWISASGSSYEQYF TGTGCCTGGATCTCGGCTAGCGGGAGCTCCTACGAGCAGTACTTC
TRBD1 TRBJ2-1 many TRBV6-2/TRBV6-3 CASSEGQGGYNEQFF TGTGCCAGCAGCGAGGGACAGGGAGGCTACAATGAGCAGTTCTTC
. TRBJ1-3 many TRBV4-3 CASSQGFLGNTIYF TGCGCCAGCAGCCAAGGGTTCCTCGGAAACACCATATATTTT
TRBD1 TRBJ2-3 many TRBV12-3/TRBV12-4 CASSFRGGPRTDTQYF TGTGCCAGCAGTTTCAGAGGGGGCCCTAGGACAGATACGCAGTATTTT
. TRBJ2-5 few TRBV28 CASSPSGRTRGETQYF TGTGCCAGCAGTCCCTCGGGAAGAACCCGGGGAGAGACCCAGTACTTC
. TRBJ2-1 . TRBV11-1 CASSFMSPGRDEQFF TGTGCCAGCAGCTTTATGTCGCCAGGTAGGGATGAGCAGTTCTTC
. TRBJ2-1 few TRBV6-1 CASSRTGGVNEQFF TGTGCCAGCAGTCGCACCGGAGGGGTCAATGAGCAGTTCTTC
. TRBJ2-3 few TRBV9 CASSVEAGTDTQYF TGTGCCAGCAGCGTAGAGGCAGGCACAGATACGCAGTATTTT
TRBD2 TRBJ2-2 many TRBV7-2 CASSLVAGTSTGELFF TGTGCCAGCAGCCTTGTAGCGGGGACATCCACCGGGGAGCTGTTTTTT
. TRBJ1-1 . TRBV5-5 CASSKSRGGTEAFF TGTGCCAGCAGCAAGTCCAGGGGAGGCACTGAAGCTTTCTTT
TRBD1 TRBJ1-3 many TRBV5-1 CASRRTGTGNTYSGNTIYF TGCGCCAGCAGACGTACCGGGACAGGGAATACCTACTCTGGAAACACCATATATTTT
. TRBJ2-7 many TRBV12-3/TRBV12-4 CASSLSQVTYEQYF TGTGCCAGCAGTTTATCGCAGGTTACTTACGAGCAGTACTTC
. TRBJ2-1 . TRBV29-1 CSVDTSFEQFF TGCAGCGTGGACACTAGTTTTGAGCAGTTCTTC
. TRBJ1-2 many TRBV28 CASSFSLTYGYTF TGTGCCAGCAGTTTCTCACTTACCTATGGCTACACCTTC
. TRBJ1-2 . TRBV4-2 CASSHPSGEPKNYGYTF TGTGCCAGCAGCCACCCCTCTGGGGAGCCGAAGAACTATGGCTACACCTTC
TRBD2 TRBJ2-3 . TRBV7-8 CASSPTSGTFMSTDTQYF TGTGCCAGCAGCCCGACTAGCGGGACTTTTATGAGCACAGATACGCAGTATTTT
. TRBJ1-4 few TRBV18 CASSSRGDEKLFF TGTGCCAGCTCGTCCAGAGGGGACGAAAAACTGTTTTTT
. TRBJ2-7 few TRBV4-3 CASSQELGHGVGEQYF TGCGCCAGCAGCCAAGAATTAGGCCATGGGGTAGGGGAGCAGTACTTC
. TRBJ2-5 many TRBV20-1 CSARTETQYF TGCAGTGCTAGAACCGAGACCCAGTACTTC
. TRBJ2-7 . TRBV5-1 CASSGPNLAEQYF TGCGCCAGCAGCGGACCAAACCTCGCCGAGCAGTACTTC
. TRBJ1-3 few TRBV4-2 CASSQDGSSGNTIYF TGTGCCAGCAGCCAAGACGGCAGCTCTGGAAACACCATATATTTT
. TRBJ2-3 few TRBV6-2/TRBV6-3 CASGGGTDTQYF TGTGCCAGCGGAGGGGGTACAGATACGCAGTATTTT
. TRBJ2-3 . TRBV20-1 CSARNGGDTQYF TGCAGTGCTAGAAACGGGGGAGATACGCAGTATTTT
TRBD1 TRBJ2-7 . TRBV2 CASKRQGLAYEQYF TGTGCCAGCAAGAGACAGGGATTAGCCTACGAGCAGTACTTC
. TRBJ2-2 . TRBV20-1 CSAKVWSGELFF TGCAGTGCTAAAGTCTGGTCCGGGGAGCTGTTTTTT
TRBD1 TRBJ1-5 many TRBV5-5 CASSLVAGGHNQPQHF TGTGCCAGCAGCTTGGTGGCAGGGGGACACAATCAGCCCCAGCATTTT
. TRBJ2-1 few TRBV5-1 CASSLEPGRHNEQFF TGCGCCAGCAGCTTGGAGCCAGGGCGACACAATGAGCAGTTCTTC
. TRBJ1-2 . TRBV12-3/TRBV12-4 CASSQRGLNYGYTF TGTGCCAGCAGCCAGAGGGGACTTAACTATGGCTACACCTTC
. TRBJ2-2 many TRBV5-6 CASSRTGTGELFF TGTGCCAGCAGCAGGACCGGCACCGGGGAGCTGTTTTTT
TRBD2 TRBJ2-1 . TRBV7-2 CASSLPTSGAYNEQFF TGTGCCAGCAGCCTCCCGACTAGCGGAGCCTACAATGAGCAGTTCTTC
. TRBJ2-3 few TRBV7-2 CASSAQHARITDTQYF TGTGCCAGCAGCGCCCAACACGCACGAATCACAGATACGCAGTATTTT
. TRBJ1-2 few TRBV3-1 CASSQVRDYGYTF TGTGCCAGCAGCCAAGTCCGGGACTATGGCTACACCTTC